What follows are 20 T cell receptor beta chains derived from one specimen sequenced in a study of blood T cell repertoires in COVID-19. This table comes from immunoSEQ multiplex PCR, and its TCRdb copy is limited to in-frame clones, with some not included. The table includes about 240,000 clones, 82% detected once. Source material: peripheral blood. The receptors derive from a woman aged 60-75 years with active or convalescent COVID-19.

V gene TRBV9 combines with J gene TRBJ2-2, with D perhaps TRBD1 (5 bases). Trimming took 3 bases from V and 6 from J, leaving 9 bases between them. The CDR3 totals 13 residues. Germline values: CDR1 SGDLS, CDR2 YYNGEE. CDR3 sequence (DNA): TGTGCCAGCAGCGGGGGCAGGTCCGGGGAGCTGTTTTTT. Translated, it gives CASSGGRSGELFF.

The count of this clone is one. The chain is built from TRBV7-9 and TRBJ1-1; D ambiguous. This CDR3 is 14 amino acids long. V gave up 5 bases and J gave up 2 bases, with 12 bases separating them. The germline CDR1 and CDR2 sequences are SEHNR and FQNEAQ (reference sequence). This CDR3 reads CASSPPTRNTEAFF. DNA of the CDR3: TGTGCCAGCAGCCCACCGACACGAAACACTGAAGCTTTCTTT.

The count of this clone is one. This rearrangement joins TRBV19 to TRBJ1-4; 8 nucleotides line up with TRBD1. CDR3 length equals 15 residues. The V and J ends lost 3 bases and 4 bases, in that order; junction bases with no gene match: 4. CDR1 is LNHDA, CDR2 SQIVND, per germline (reference sequence). Here the CDR3 DNA reads TGTGCCAGTAGTATCGGACAGGGCCTTAATGAAAAACTGTTTTTT. The encoded protein is CASSIGQGLNEKLFF.

This chain joins TRBV5-6 and TRBJ1-2; 9 bases agree with TRBD1. Germline V gene data show CDR1 as SGHDT and CDR2 as YYEEEE. The J segment lost 8 bases and the V segment lost 0 bases, leaving 5 bases of the junction unmatched. The CDR3 length is 14 residues. The CDR3 nucleotides are TGTGCCAGCAGCTTGGACGGACAGGGGTGGGGCTACACCTTC. Its protein product is CASSLDGQGWGYTF. Supplemented by reference TRBV5-6 and TRBJ1-2, the full variable domain reads DAGVTQSPTHLIKTRGQQVTLRCSPKSGHDTVSWYQQALGQGPQFIFQYYEEEERQRGNFPDRFSGHQFPNYSSELNVNALLLGDSALYLCASSLDGQGWGYTFGSGTRLTVV.

The V gene is TRBV15, the J gene TRBJ2-1; D not resolved. The CDR3 totals 13 residues. V shed 0 bases and J shed 8 bases, with 8 bases lying between them. Germline lookup yields CDR1 LNHNV and CDR2 YYDKDF (reference sequence). The CDR3 loop reads CATSRERSYEQFF. The CDR3 DNA is TGTGCCACCAGCAGAGAGCGTTCGTATGAGCAGTTCTTC.

The chain combines TRBV5-1 with TRBJ2-7; 9 bases match TRBD2. J lost 2 bases, V lost 0 bases, and 9 bases had no gene match. The germline CDR1 and CDR2 sequences are SGHRS and YFSETQ. The CDR3 sequence is 17 residues long. The CDR3 protein is CASSLEASGAFTYEQYF. The DNA for the CDR3 is TGCGCCAGCAGCTTGGAGGCTAGCGGGGCTTTCACCTACGAGCAGTACTTC. Together with reference TRBV5-1 and TRBJ2-7, the CDR3 gives the full variable domain: KAGVTQTPRYLIKTRGQQVTLSCSPISGHRSVSWYQQTPGQGLQFLFEYFSETQRNKGNFPGRFSGRQFSNSRSEMNVSTLELGDSALYLCASSLEASGAFTYEQYFGPGTRLTVT.

The chain uses TRBV4-1 and TRBJ2-3; D is possibly TRBD1 (5 bases). Germline loops: CDR1 MGHRA, CDR2 YSYEKL. V lost 1 base to trimming and J lost 11 bases, with 25 bases between them. CDR3 length equals 17 residues. The CDR3: CASSQGTPALGPRGQYF. CDR3 nucleotide sequence: TGCGCCAGCAGCCAAGGGACACCTGCTTTAGGGCCGAGAGGGCAGTATTTT.

The chain employs TRBV5-1 and TRBJ1-6, with D uncertain. V lost 0 bases and J lost 7, with 11 bases in between. The germline V gene encodes CDR1 SGHRS and CDR2 YFSETQ. There are 15 residues in the CDR3. CDR3 in DNA: TGCGCCAGCAGCTTGGGCCGGACGGGGAATTCACCCCTCCACTTT. It specifies CASSLGRTGNSPLHF.

The V gene is TRBV6-6, the J gene TRBJ1-2, with 9 bases lining up with TRBD1. Germline V CDR1 and CDR2: MNHNY, SVGAGI (reference sequence). The CDR3 has 13 residues. The trim removed 7 bases at V and 5 bases at J, leaving 5 bases unmatched. CDR3 DNA: TGTGCCAGCACCCGGACAGGGGATTATGGCTACACCTTC. Amino acid sequence: CASTRTGDYGYTF.

This clone was seen just once. The rearrangement uses TRBV19 and TRBJ2-7; TRBD2 matches 7 bases. Per germline, CDR1 LNHDA and CDR2 SQIVND (reference sequence). With V trimmed by 6 bases and J by 6 bases, 5 bases remained unmatched. The CDR3 extends over 12 amino acids. The CDR3 DNA is TGTGCCAGTAGAGCGGGATTTGGCGAGCAGTACTTC. Translating it yields CASRAGFGEQYF.

The rearrangement links TRBV6-6 to TRBJ2-1, with TRBD1 identical over 7 bases. Looked up from germline, CDR1 is MNHNY and CDR2 is SVGAGI (reference sequence). This CDR3 is built from 14 residues. With 6 bases clipped from V and 3 bases from J, the junction kept 5 bases outside the gene matches. The CDR3 DNA reads TGTGCCAGCAGACCGGGGACAGACTACAATGAGCAGTTCTTC. It is translated as CASRPGTDYNEQFF.

This clone was observed a few times. DNA for the CDR3: TGTGCCAGCAGTTACTCGAGAGCGTCGGGTAGCTACGAGCAGTACTTC. This gives the protein CASSYSRASGSYEQYF. The chain is built from TRBV6-5 and TRBJ2-7; D gene ambiguous. V dropped 0 bases and J dropped 3 bases, with 15 bases sitting between them. CDR3 size: 16 residues. Germline V gene data show CDR1 as MNHEY and CDR2 as SVGAGI.

The J gene is TRBJ1-4, the V gene TRBV29-1, with TRBD1 as a possible D gene (6 bases). The CDR3 totals 12 residues. The V end was cut by 8 bases, the J end by 4 bases, with 11 bases between. The germline V gene encodes CDR1 SQVTM and CDR2 ANQGSEA. The CDR3: CSITGFNEKLFF. The DNA for the CDR3 is TGCAGCATCACAGGGTTTAATGAAAAACTGTTTTTT.

This clone showed up many times. The chain is built from TRBV4-3 and TRBJ2-3, with 15 nucleotides matching TRBD2. Germline V gene data show CDR1 as LGHNA and CDR2 as YSLEER. The junction had 4 bases not matched to a gene; V was cut back by 3 bases and J by 0 bases. There are 18 residues in the CDR3. The CDR3 protein is CASSQGTSGGRSTDTQYF. DNA of the CDR3: TGCGCCAGCAGCCAGGGGACTAGCGGGGGGCGGAGCACAGATACGCAGTATTTT.

This sequence joins TRBV29-1 and TRBJ2-1, with TRBD1 matching over 12 bases. The CDR3 contains 15 residues. Per the germline V gene, CDR1 is SQVTM and CDR2 is ANQGSEA. V was pared by 7 bases and J by 4 bases, with 8 bases of the junction left unmatched. CDR3 protein: CSGAGTGGIYNEQFF. CDR3 nucleotides: TGCAGCGGGGCCGGGACAGGGGGCATATACAATGAGCAGTTCTTC.

The chain recombines TRBV30 with TRBJ1-1, with 8 bases fitting TRBD1. J was trimmed by 5 bases and V by 4 bases; bases with no gene match: 12. Looked up from germline, CDR1 is GTSNPN and CDR2 is SVGIG (reference sequence). CDR3 size: 15 residues. The CDR3 nucleotides read TGTGCCTGGACCGCATTGACAGGGGCCGGTACTGAAGCTTTCTTT. Translation gives CAWTALTGAGTEAFF.

The chain employs TRBV2 and TRBJ1-2, with D maybe TRBD1 (5 bases). The CDR3 consists of 14 residues. The germline V gene encodes CDR1 SNHLY and CDR2 FYNNEI. Trimming cost V 1 base and J 3 bases, with 9 bases left between them. CDR3 sequence: CASSEDKGHYGYTF. Written as DNA, the CDR3 is TGTGCCAGCAGTGAAGATAAGGGGCACTATGGCTACACCTTC.

The J gene is TRBJ1-6, the V gene TRBV4-1; D gene ambiguous. CDR1 is MGHRA, CDR2 YSYEKL, per germline. The CDR3 contains 13 residues. The germline V and J ends were trimmed by 0 bases and 10 bases, with 7 bases remaining between them. CDR3 protein: CASSQDLQSPLHF. CDR3 nucleotide sequence: TGCGCCAGCAGCCAAGATCTTCAGTCACCCCTCCACTTT.

The V call is TRBV7-8, the J call TRBJ1-1; D perhaps matches TRBD1 (5 bases). V gave up 2 bases and J gave up 1 base, with 14 bases separating them. CDR1 SGHVS and CDR2 FQNEAQ come from the germline V gene. CDR3 length: 16 amino acids. The CDR3 region is CASSLKAAGSNTEAFF. In nucleotides, the CDR3 is TGTGCCAGCAGCTTAAAAGCCGCAGGGTCGAACACTGAAGCTTTCTTT.

The J gene is TRBJ2-1, the V gene TRBV6-5; D ambiguous. CDR3 length: 15 residues. Looked up from germline, CDR1 is MNHEY and CDR2 is SVGAGI. V was pared by 11 bases and J by 0 bases, with 17 bases between. The CDR3 loop reads CAVTETFISYNEQFF. CDR3 sequence (DNA): TGTGCCGTAACCGAGACTTTCATCTCCTACAATGAGCAGTTCTTC.